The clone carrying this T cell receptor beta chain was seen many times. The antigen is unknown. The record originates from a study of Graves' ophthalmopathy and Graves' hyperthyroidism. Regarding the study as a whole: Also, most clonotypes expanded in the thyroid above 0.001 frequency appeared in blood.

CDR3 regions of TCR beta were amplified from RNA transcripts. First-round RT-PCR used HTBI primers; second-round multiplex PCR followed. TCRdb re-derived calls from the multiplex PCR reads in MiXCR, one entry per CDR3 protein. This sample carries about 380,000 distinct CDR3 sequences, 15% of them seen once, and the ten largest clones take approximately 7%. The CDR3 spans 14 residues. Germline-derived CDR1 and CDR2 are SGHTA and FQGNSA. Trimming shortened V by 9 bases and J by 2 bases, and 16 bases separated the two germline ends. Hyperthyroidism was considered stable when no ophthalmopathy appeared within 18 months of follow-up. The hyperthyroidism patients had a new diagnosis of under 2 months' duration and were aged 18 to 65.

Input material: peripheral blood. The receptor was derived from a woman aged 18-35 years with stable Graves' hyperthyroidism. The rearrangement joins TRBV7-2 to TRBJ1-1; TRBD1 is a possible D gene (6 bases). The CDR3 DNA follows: TGTGCCAGTGGATCGGGGGGCTCTAACACTGAAGCTTTCTTT. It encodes CASGSGGSNTEAFF.